This paragraph covers one TCR beta chain sequence. Profiling relied on immunoSEQ multiplex PCR, and the TCRdb table lists in-frame clones only, not all of them. Here the sample spans about 320,000 clones, roughly 87% being singletons. Germline assignment: CDR1 ENHRY and CDR2 SYGVKD. CDR3 length: 12 amino acids. Trimming removed 6 bases from V and 6 bases from J, with 11 bases in between. The study recruited people aged roughly 18 to 100 years across roughly 25 US areas. This sample stems from a study of blood T cell repertoires in COVID-19. Background on the study: The origin of the acute and convalescent COVID-19 samples was the United States, Italy and Spain. In each case, the material was cDNA or gDNA derived from T cells, B-cell-depleted T cells, or PBMCs.

The V and J genes are TRBV10-3 and TRBJ1-1, with D possibly matching TRBD1 (5 bases). This TCR derives from a young woman who had recovered from COVID-19. Material for sequencing was PBMCs or T cells enriched from blood (not recorded which). The CDR3 DNA is TGTGCCATCAGAAGCGGGGACGCTGAAGCTTTCTTT. Translated: CAIRSGDAEAFF.